The T cell receptor beta chain under discussion was sequenced for a study of cytomegalovirus exposure and HLA in healthy donors. Study conclusions and caveats: The study flagged 150 to 200 TCR beta chains as cytomegalovirus-associated.

Sequencing was performed with immunoSEQ multiplex PCR; in TCRdb, only in-frame clones are kept and a portion is missing. The sample includes some 220,000 clones, around nine tenths of them seen just once. Notes on this clone: Its matching antigen is unknown.

CDR3 length: 13 amino acids. Trimming took off 5 bases at V and 0 bases at J, with 9 bases between the two ends. From germline, CDR1 is SGHRS and CDR2 YFSETQ. The chain has TRBV5-1 and TRBJ2-7, with D unresolved. The origin of this receptor is a young woman in good health and CMV-seronegative. Sequenced material: PBMCs. The CDR3 sequence is CASSREASYEQYF. Written as DNA, the CDR3 is TGCGCCAGCAGTCGAGAGGCCTCCTACGAGCAGTACTTC. Together with reference TRBV5-1 and TRBJ2-7, the CDR3 gives the full variable domain: KAGVTQTPRYLIKTRGQQVTLSCSPISGHRSVSWYQQTPGQGLQFLFEYFSETQRNKGNFPGRFSGRQFSNSRSEMNVSTLELGDSALYLCASSREASYEQYFGPGTRLTVT.